The 32 T cell receptor beta chains reported below all come from one sample, sequenced in a study of CD8 T cells in ankylosing spondylitis. Study-level findings and limits: Roughly eight highly homologous variants made up a TCR beta motif that seemed to typify ankylosing spondylitis blood.

One entry per CDR3 protein results from TCRdb running MiXCR on the 5' RACE reads. The repertoire holds hundreds of thousands of distinct CDR3 sequences, with approximately 11% as singletons. Antigen specificity for these receptors is unknown. Sequencing input: blood, either unsorted or a sorted T cell fraction (not recorded which). Every receptor here comes from a male donor with ankylosing spondylitis.

This clonotype was observed many times. J is TRBJ1-5 and V is TRBV12-3 or TRBV12-4; D ambiguous. V shed 4 bases and J shed 9 bases, with 13 bases lying between them. The CDR3 spans 13 residues. The CDR3 loop reads CASSSQRVGPQHF. Written as DNA, the CDR3 is TGTGCCAGCAGTTCCCAGCGGGTTGGGCCCCAGCATTTT.

This clonotype showed up just a few times. The chain uses TRBV12-3 or TRBV12-4 and TRBJ1-5; TRBD1 agrees at 8 bases. V gave up 6 bases and J gave up 8 bases; unmatched junction bases: 15. This CDR3 contains 16 residues. CDR3 coding DNA: TGTGCCAGCAGGCTCGGGACAGGAAGCTCCACTGAGCCCCAGCATTTT. Translated: CASRLGTGSSTEPQHF.

This chain connects TRBV5-6 to TRBJ2-5; 9 bases line up with TRBD1. The CDR3 is 18 amino acids. V dropped 3 bases and J dropped 5; count of bases not matched to a gene: 17. Looked up from germline, CDR1 is SGHDT and CDR2 is YYEEEE. Here the CDR3 DNA reads TGTGCCAGCAGCTCATACGCCGGGACAGGGTATATTCTGGAGACCCAGTACTTC. Translation gives CASSSYAGTGYILETQYF. The complete variable domain, with remaining parts taken from reference TRBV5-6 and TRBJ2-5, reads DAGVTQSPTHLIKTRGQQVTLRCSPKSGHDTVSWYQQALGQGPQFIFQYYEEEERQRGNFPDRFSGHQFPNYSSELNVNALLLGDSALYLCASSSYAGTGYILETQYFGPGTRLLVL.

This sequence joins TRBV7-9 and TRBJ2-7; D unclear. The germline V and J ends were trimmed by 3 bases and 4 bases, with 7 bases remaining between them. The germline gives CDR1 SEHNR, CDR2 FQNEAQ (reference sequence). The CDR3 is 12 residues long. CDR3 sequence reads: CASSFGLYEQYV. The CDR3 DNA sequence: TGTGCCAGCAGCTTCGGTCTTTACGAGCAGTACGTC.

This clonotype was picked up a small number of times. J is TRBJ2-2 and V is TRBV24-1; 9 bases are a match to TRBD1. CDR3 length equals 14 residues. From germline, CDR1 is KGHDR and CDR2 SFDVKD. Trimming cost V 7 bases and J 6 bases; bases outside gene matches: 5. CDR3 in DNA: TGTGCCACCAGGGGGACAGGGATTCCCGGGGAGCTGTTTTTT. Translating it yields CATRGTGIPGELFF.

V and J are TRBV28 and TRBJ2-1, with 9 bases lining up with TRBD1. Per the germline V gene, CDR1 is MDHEN and CDR2 is SYDVKM. After removal of 6 bases from V and 6 bases from J, the junction contained 12 bases not matched to a gene. The CDR3 runs 16 residues. In nucleotides, the CDR3 is TGTGCCAGCAGCCCGCCCTCGGGACAGGGAATCAATGAGCAGTTCTTC. It codes for CASSPPSGQGINEQFF. Based on the CDR3 plus reference TRBV28 and TRBJ2-1, the full variable domain is DVKVTQSSRYLVKRTGEKVFLECVQDMDHENMFWYRQDPGLGLRLIYFSYDVKMKEKGDIPEGYSVSREKKERFSLILESASTNQTSMYLCASSPPSGQGINEQFFGPGTRLTVL.

This clonotype was found many times. J is TRBJ2-4 and V is TRBV29-1; D is ambiguous. The CDR3 sequence is 13 residues long. Germline V gene sequence: CDR1 SQVTM, CDR2 ANQGSEA. With 3 bases removed from V and 6 bases from J, the gap between germline ends came to 12 bases. CDR3 nucleotide sequence: TGCAGCGTTGACCCTTCCTTGGGAAACATTCAGTACTTC. Translated: CSVDPSLGNIQYF. Supplemented by reference TRBV29-1 and TRBJ2-4, the full variable domain reads SAVISQKPSRDICQRGTSLTIQCQVDSQVTMMFWYRQQPGQSLTLIATANQGSEATYESGFVIDKFPISRPNLTFSTLTVSNMSPEDSSIYLCSVDPSLGNIQYFGAGTRLSVL.

The V gene is TRBV5-6, the J gene TRBJ2-7, with D perhaps matching TRBD2 (6 bases). Germline CDR1 and CDR2: SGHDT and YYEEEE. V lost 2 bases to trimming and J lost 0 bases, with 15 bases between them. The CDR3 contains 16 residues. The CDR3 loop is CASSLRFRESSYEQYF. The CDR3 DNA sequence: TGTGCCAGCAGCTTAAGATTCCGGGAGAGCTCCTACGAGCAGTACTTC.

Only a few counts were recorded for this clonotype. The CDR3 spells CASRPNSGVNIQYF. The CDR3 nucleotides are TGTGCCAGCAGACCCAACAGTGGGGTGAACATTCAGTACTTC. The chain uses TRBV11-2 and TRBJ2-4, with no clear D. From germline, CDR1 is SGHAT and CDR2 FQNNGV. V was clipped by 6 bases and J by 7 bases, with 16 bases between them. This CDR3 is built from 14 residues.

The chain is built from TRBV20-1 and TRBJ1-4; a possible D gene is TRBD1 (6 bases). The V gene's germline CDR1 is DFQATT and CDR2 SNEGSKA (reference sequence). This CDR3 has 13 amino acids. The germline V and J ends were trimmed by 4 bases and 7 bases, with 13 bases remaining between them. This CDR3 is CSATEGGIEKLFF. In DNA form, the CDR3 reads TGCAGTGCTACCGAGGGGGGTATTGAAAAACTGTTTTTT.

This clonotype was detected ten times or more. The chain is built from TRBV5-1 and TRBJ2-1; no clear D gene. This CDR3 spans 15 amino acids. V lost 0 bases to trimming and J lost 2 bases, with 9 bases between them. Germline CDR1 is SGHRS and CDR2 is YFSETQ. CDR3 nucleotide sequence: TGCGCCAGCAGCTTGGTGGGCCGAGCCTACAATGAGCAGTTCTTC. This gives the protein CASSLVGRAYNEQFF.

This clonotype was picked up a small number of times. This chain uses TRBV5-6 with TRBJ2-3, with unresolved D. Germline CDR1 and CDR2: SGHDT and YYEEEE. Trimming left V 2 bases short and J 0 bases short, with 10 bases between. This CDR3 comprises 15 residues. This CDR3 reads CASSFVPGSTDTQYF. CDR3 in DNA: TGTGCCAGCAGCTTCGTTCCGGGTAGCACAGATACGCAGTATTTT.

There are a few counts of this clonotype. V is TRBV9 and J is TRBJ2-1; D might be TRBD2 (7 bases). CDR3 length: 16 amino acids. The germline V and J ends were trimmed by 2 bases and 0 bases, with 12 bases remaining between them. Germline values: CDR1 SGDLS, CDR2 YYNGEE. This chain's CDR3 is CASSVRGEGSYNEQFF. The DNA for the CDR3 is TGTGCCAGCAGCGTGAGGGGGGAGGGCTCCTACAATGAGCAGTTCTTC.

The J gene is TRBJ1-2, the V gene TRBV7-6; the match to TRBD1 covers 9 bases. There are 16 residues in the CDR3. CDR1 is SGHVS and CDR2 is FNYEAQ in the germline V gene. With V trimmed by 7 bases and J by 2 bases, 11 bases remained unmatched. In DNA, the CDR3 is TGTGCCAGCACGCGTCTGACAGGGGGAACCAACTATGGCTACACCTTC. Amino acid sequence: CASTRLTGGTNYGYTF.

This clonotype has ten or more counts. The rearrangement links TRBV18 to TRBJ2-7, with D perhaps TRBD2 (5 bases). Germline V lookup: CDR1 KGHSH, CDR2 LQKENI. The CDR3 runs to 13 residues. V gave up 1 base and J gave up 4 bases, with 8 bases separating them. The CDR3 bases are TGTGCCAGCTCACCACGAGCGGCTTACGAGCAGTACGTC. This codes for CASSPRAAYEQYV.

This clonotype was counted only a few times. The genes are TRBV10-3 and TRBJ2-1; 9 bases match TRBD2. The CDR3 is made up of 12 amino acids. The ends lost 6 bases at V and 8 bases at J; junction bases unmatched: 2. The germline V gene has CDR1 ENHRY and CDR2 SYGVKD. The CDR3 region has the DNA TGTGCCATCAGGGTAGCGGGGGATGAGCAGTTCTTC. Protein product: CAIRVAGDEQFF.

This clonotype has a count of ten or more. The genes are TRBV6-1 and TRBJ2-2, with D perhaps matching TRBD2 (6 bases). Trimming stripped 2 bases from V and 0 bases from J, with 10 bases between. The CDR3 is 16 amino acids. Germline lookup yields CDR1 MNHNS and CDR2 SASEGT. The CDR3 region is CASSERRVSNTGELFF. CDR3 DNA: TGTGCCAGCAGTGAAAGGAGGGTCTCGAACACCGGGGAGCTGTTTTTT.

The chain uses TRBV10-3 and TRBJ2-7; D ambiguous. V lost 3 bases to trimming and J lost 0 bases, with 9 bases between them. There are 14 residues in the CDR3. Germline V gene sequence: CDR1 ENHRY, CDR2 SYGVKD. In DNA, the CDR3 is TGTGCCATCAGTGATGGTGGAGCCTCCTACGAGCAGTACTTC. It is translated as CAISDGGASYEQYF.

The chain combines TRBV5-1 with TRBJ1-4; 7 nucleotides line up with TRBD1. Germline V CDR1 and CDR2: SGHRS, YFSETQ. The CDR3 runs 14 residues. V was clipped by 7 bases and J by 5 bases; unmatched bases: 8. The CDR3 nucleotides are TGCGCCAGCGGGTTGGGGGACAGCAATGAAAAACTGTTTTTT. Its translation is CASGLGDSNEKLFF.

To note about this clonotype: This sequence may be a read error, since a much larger clone differs from it by one base. V usage is TRBV5-5 and J usage is TRBJ2-3; 10 nucleotides align to TRBD2. This CDR3 has 16 residues. The germline V gene has CDR1 SGHKS and CDR2 YYEKEE (reference sequence). The trim removed 4 bases at V and 0 bases at J, leaving 5 bases unmatched. The CDR3 reads CASSPGTSVSTDTQYF. The CDR3 region has the DNA TGTGCCAGCAGCCCCGGGACTAGCGTTAGCACAGATACGCAGTATTTT.

Only one count was recorded for this clonotype. The genes are TRBV10-1 and TRBJ2-2, with 13 bases fitting TRBD2. CDR3 size: 16 residues. In germline, CDR1 is WNHNN, CDR2 SYGVQD (reference sequence). V was clipped by 2 bases and J by 6 bases; unmatched bases: 3. CDR3: CASSETGTSGAGELFF. Written as DNA, the CDR3 is TGCGCCAGCAGTGAGACCGGGACTAGCGGGGCCGGGGAGCTGTTTTTT.

This clonotype was seen repeatedly, ten times or more. The chain employs TRBV4-1 and TRBJ1-6; D is uncertain. CDR3 length: 13 amino acids. Trimming shortened V by 0 bases and J by 10 bases, and 7 bases separated the two germline ends. Germline CDR1 and CDR2: MGHRA and YSYEKL. The CDR3 spells CASSQERGSPLHF. CDR3 sequence (DNA): TGCGCCAGCAGCCAAGAACGGGGATCACCCCTCCACTTT.

V usage is TRBV5-6 and J usage is TRBJ2-1; 7 bases match TRBD2. CDR1 is SGHDT, CDR2 YYEEEE, per germline. The V segment lost 4 bases and the J segment 6 bases; nucleotides outside the gene matches: 10. This CDR3 comprises 15 residues. In DNA, the CDR3 is TGTGCCAGCAGCCGGGACTCCTGGGGGGGCAATGAGCAGTTCTTC. This encodes CASSRDSWGGNEQFF.

Many counts were recorded for this clonotype. The chain carries TRBV7-8 and TRBJ2-7; perhaps TRBD2 as D (5 bases). CDR3 length: 15 amino acids. Looked up from germline, CDR1 is SGHVS and CDR2 is FQNEAQ. The V and J ends lost 5 bases and 3 bases respectively, with 17 bases between them. In DNA, the CDR3 is TGTGCCAGCAGCCCCGACTCATCCGGGGACTACGAGCAGTACTTC. Its translation is CASSPDSSGDYEQYF.

This clonotype was counted many times. The gene calls are TRBV29-1 and TRBJ2-1, with TRBD2 matching over 8 bases. Germline V gives CDR1 SQVTM, CDR2 ANQGSEA. Germline trimming cut 3 bases from V and 16 bases from J; bases unmatched to any gene: 8. The CDR3 covers 11 residues. The CDR3 DNA sequence: TGCAGCGTTGAGGAGGGACTAGAGGGTTTCTTC. Translated, it gives CSVEEGLEGFF.

In this sample, this clonotype turned up a few times. V gene TRBV3-1 combines with J gene TRBJ2-1, with 10 nucleotides matching TRBD2. V trimming: 1 base; J trimming: 9 bases; junction bases outside the gene matches: 3. Germline assignment: CDR1 LGHDT and CDR2 YNNKEL (reference sequence). The CDR3 has 14 amino acids. The CDR3 spells CASSQALAGSEQFF. CDR3 bases: TGTGCCAGCAGCCAAGCACTAGCGGGGAGTGAGCAGTTCTTC.

This rearrangement joins TRBV3-1 to TRBJ1-2; maybe TRBD1 (6 bases). The V gene lost 0 bases and the J gene lost 0 bases, with 23 bases spanning the gap. The CDR3 has 20 residues. Germline-derived CDR1 and CDR2 are LGHDT and YNNKEL (reference sequence). For the CDR3, the DNA is TGTGCCAGCAGCCAAGAAAACAGGGTCTTACCTTTTTTAGCTAACTATGGCTACACCTTC. Protein product: CASSQENRVLPFLANYGYTF.

This clonotype was seen repeatedly, ten times or more. V usage is TRBV6-5 and J usage is TRBJ2-7; 10 nucleotides match TRBD2. Germline V gives CDR1 MNHEY, CDR2 SVGAGI. The CDR3 extends over 15 amino acids. J lost 4 bases, V lost 0 bases, and 3 bases had no gene match. CDR3 in DNA: TGTGCCAGCAGTTACTCGGTAGCGGGAGGTTACGAGCAGTACGTC. It is translated as CASSYSVAGGYEQYV.

The rearrangement uses TRBV3-1 and TRBJ2-2; TRBD2 is a possible D gene (6 bases). Germline loops: CDR1 LGHDT, CDR2 YNNKEL (reference sequence). Trimming left V 0 bases short and J 2 bases short, with 10 bases between. CDR3 length equals 16 residues. This CDR3 is CASSQEGTFNTGELFF. CDR3 bases: TGTGCCAGCAGCCAAGAAGGGACTTTTAACACCGGGGAGCTGTTTTTT.

This chain links TRBV10-3 with TRBJ2-1; D call uncertain. This CDR3 region has 16 residues. Germline assignment: CDR1 ENHRY and CDR2 SYGVKD. Trimming stripped 3 bases from V and 6 bases from J, with 18 bases between. The CDR3 sequence: CAISESSGRNLNEQFF. DNA of the CDR3: TGTGCCATCAGTGAATCCTCCGGGCGGAACCTCAATGAGCAGTTCTTC.

The chain has TRBV20-1 and TRBJ2-1, with D unclear. Germline CDR1 reads DFQATT; CDR2 reads SNEGSKA (reference sequence). The V end was cut by 3 bases, the J end by 8 bases, with 11 bases between. The CDR3 has 12 residues. The CDR3 DNA reads TGCAGTGCTAGCCTGGTAGTGGATGAGCAGTTCTTC. It codes for CSASLVVDEQFF.

This clonotype showed up many times. The genes are TRBV28 and TRBJ2-7, with D perhaps TRBD2 (5 bases). V lost 5 bases and J lost 0, with 14 bases in between. The CDR3 contains 15 residues. Germline CDR1 reads MDHEN; CDR2 reads SYDVKM. CDR3 residues: CASSKYSASSYEQYV. As DNA, the CDR3 is TGTGCCAGCAGTAAATATAGCGCCAGCTCCTACGAGCAGTACGTC.